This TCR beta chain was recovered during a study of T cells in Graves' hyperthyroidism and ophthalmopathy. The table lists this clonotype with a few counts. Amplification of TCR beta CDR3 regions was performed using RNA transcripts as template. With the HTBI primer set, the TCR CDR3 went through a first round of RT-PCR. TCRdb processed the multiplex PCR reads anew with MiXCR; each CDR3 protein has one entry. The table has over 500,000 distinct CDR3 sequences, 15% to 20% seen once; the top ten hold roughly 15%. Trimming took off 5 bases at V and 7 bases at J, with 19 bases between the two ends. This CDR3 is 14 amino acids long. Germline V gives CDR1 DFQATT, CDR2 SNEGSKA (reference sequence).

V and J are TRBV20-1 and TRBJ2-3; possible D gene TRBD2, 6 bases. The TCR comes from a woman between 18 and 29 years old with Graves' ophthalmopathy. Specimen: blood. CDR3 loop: CSAETRRGPNTQYF. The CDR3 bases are TGCAGTGCTGAGACTAGAAGGGGCCCGAATACGCAGTATTTT.